This entry lists 11 T cell receptor beta chains sequenced from one sample in a study of early T cells in non-severe SARS-CoV-2 infection. TCRdb independently ran MiXCR on the 5' RACE reads; one entry per CDR3 protein. The sample lists approximately 42,000 distinct CDR3 sequences, about 7% occurring once. Sequenced sample: whole blood. These receptor sequences come from an adult who was a healthcare worker with PCR-confirmed SARS-CoV-2 infection or an uninfected control (not recorded which).

This clonotype was seen ten or more times. The rearrangement joins TRBV6-5 to TRBJ1-5; a possible D gene is TRBD1 (5 bases). The V gene's germline CDR1 is MNHEY and CDR2 SVGAGI. V lost 8 bases, J lost 0 bases, and 14 bases lay in between. The length of the CDR3 is 15 residues. In DNA form, the CDR3 reads TGTGCCAGCGGAAGAGACAGTACTAGCAATCAGCCCCAGCATTTT. Amino acids: CASGRDSTSNQPQHF.

This clonotype was detected many times. V gene TRBV4-1 combines with J gene TRBJ2-5; D may be TRBD1 (5 bases). Germline loops: CDR1 MGHRA, CDR2 YSYEKL. This CDR3 has 15 residues. V was trimmed by 5 bases and J by 7 bases, leaving 20 bases between them. The CDR3 spells CASSKPFGGQGTQYF. The CDR3 nucleotides read TGCGCCAGCAGCAAACCGTTCGGTGGTCAGGGGACCCAGTACTTC.

This clonotype was observed a handful of times. The CDR3 carries no conserved terminal phenylalanine or tryptophan, so it likely arises from a read error. It is unclear where the CDR3 begins or ends on the DNA, so no DNA is shown, and the CDR3 is as TCRdb lists it. This chain uses TRBV10-1 with TRBJ1-6; the table gives TRBD1 as D, unverified against the DNA. Germline assignment: CDR1 WNHNN and CDR2 SYGVQD (reference sequence). 11 amino acids form the CDR3, both terminal residues included. CDR3 loop: CASSQRTGFQL.

The chain links TRBV6-5 to TRBJ2-7; D is unclear. V was cut by 3 bases and J by 5 bases, with 11 bases left in between. CDR1 MNHEY and CDR2 SVGAGI come from the germline V gene. The CDR3 loop spans 13 amino acids. The CDR3, as DNA: TGTGCCAGCAGTTATGGGAACACCGACGAGCAGTACTTC. This gives the protein CASSYGNTDEQYF.

The chain is built from TRBV9 and TRBJ1-3; D is unclear. V was pared by 2 bases and J by 0 bases, with 6 bases between. Per germline, CDR1 SGDLS and CDR2 YYNGEE. There are 14 residues in the CDR3. The CDR3 coding sequence is TGTGCCAGCAGCGTCTCTCTCTCTGGAAACACCATATATTTT. Translated: CASSVSLSGNTIYF.

The V call is TRBV5-1, the J call TRBJ2-7; TRBD1 agrees at 9 bases. J lost 2 bases, V lost 3 bases, and 3 bases had no gene match. Germline values: CDR1 SGHRS, CDR2 YFSETQ. The CDR3 totals 14 residues. Written as DNA, the CDR3 is TGCGCCAGCAGCTGGGGGGACAGGGCCTACGAGCAGTACTTC. Its translation is CASSWGDRAYEQYF. Together with reference TRBV5-1 and TRBJ2-7, the CDR3 gives the full variable domain: KAGVTQTPRYLIKTRGQQVTLSCSPISGHRSVSWYQQTPGQGLQFLFEYFSETQRNKGNFPGRFSGRQFSNSRSEMNVSTLELGDSALYLCASSWGDRAYEQYFGPGTRLTVT.

This clonotype was counted a few times. This chain links TRBV6-2 or TRBV6-3 with TRBJ2-1; 8 nucleotides line up with TRBD2. The V gene's germline CDR1 is MNHEY and CDR2 SVGEGT. The V segment lost 7 bases and the J segment 6 bases; nucleotides outside the gene matches: 11. The CDR3 is 15 amino acids. CDR3 sequence reads: CASTPIAGRFNEQFF. The DNA for the CDR3 is TGTGCCAGCACTCCCATAGCGGGACGCTTCAATGAGCAGTTCTTC.

J is TRBJ1-1 and V is TRBV5-1, with D perhaps matching TRBD1 (5 bases). Trimming cost V 0 bases and J 3 bases, with 12 bases left between them. This CDR3 contains 15 residues. Germline values: CDR1 SGHRS, CDR2 YFSETQ. CDR3 DNA: TGCGCCAGCAGCTTGGAGGGCCCCAGGGACACTGAAGCTTTCTTT. It codes for CASSLEGPRDTEAFF.

The V and J genes are TRBV20-1 and TRBJ2-5, with D unclear. This CDR3 comprises 13 residues. The V and J ends lost 3 bases and 5 bases respectively, with 13 bases between them. Germline-derived CDR1 and CDR2 are DFQATT and SNEGSKA (reference sequence). This CDR3 reads CSASQLLGETQYF. CDR3 in DNA: TGCAGTGCTAGTCAACTCCTGGGGGAGACCCAGTACTTC.

This sequence joins TRBV7-2 and TRBJ1-2; possibly TRBD1 for D (5 bases). Looked up from germline, CDR1 is SGHTA and CDR2 is FQGNSA. This CDR3 spans 13 amino acids. V was trimmed by 5 bases and J by 6 bases, leaving 13 bases between them. Written as DNA, the CDR3 is TGTGCCAGCAGCACGGGGCCAGACGATGGCTACACCTTC. This gives the protein CASSTGPDDGYTF.

The table lists this clonotype with many counts. This chain links TRBV29-1 with TRBJ2-1; D call uncertain. This CDR3 has 14 amino acids. V lost 3 bases and J lost 5, with 14 bases in between. Germline V lookup: CDR1 SQVTM, CDR2 ANQGSEA. The CDR3 loop is CSVDGHRDNNEQFF. CDR3 sequence (DNA): TGCAGCGTTGATGGTCACCGAGACAACAATGAGCAGTTCTTC.